These T cell receptor beta chains were read from a single sample in a study of graft-versus-host responses after intestinal transplantation. The assay was immunoSEQ multiplex PCR, and TCRdb's table has in-frame clones only and misses some. The sample has 20,000 to 25,000 clones, 40% to 50% seen once. Sequenced material: alloreactive CD4+ T cells from a mixed lymphocyte reaction culture, taken before intestinal transplant. These receptor sequences come from a human patient who received an intestinal transplant. Each CDR3 is given with its conserved first and last residue. D genes are given only for firm matches. Rows may omit the clone size; those that give it use once, few, many or a size class.

abundance	v_gene	d_gene	j_gene	CDR3nt	CDR3aa
.	TRBV18	.	TRBJ1-2	TGTGCCAGCTCACCAACCAGAGGGGGTGGTGGCTACACCTTC	CASSPTRGGGGYTF
once	TRBV6-5	TRBD1	TRBJ2-2	TGTGCCAGCAGTTACCAGGGACAGATAAACACCGGGGAGCTGTTTTTT	CASSYQGQINTGELFF
.	TRBV9	TRBD2	TRBJ2-1	TGTGCCAGCAGCGTAGGGGTCGGGACTAGCGGGGGGAGCTCCTACAATGAGCAGTTCTTC	CASSVGVGTSGGSSYNEQFF
.	TRBV9	TRBD2	TRBJ2-7	TGTGCCAGCAGCGTAGGAGGTAGCGGGGGCCTTTACGAGCAGTACTTC	CASSVGGSGGLYEQYF
.	TRBV7-6	.	TRBJ2-7	TGTGCCAGCAGCTTAATTGATTGGAGCGAGCAGTACTTC	CASSLIDWSEQYF
few	TRBV7-2	.	TRBJ2-1	TGTGCCAGCAGCCCTCCTAGCCAGCGCCTCAATGAGCAGTTCTTC	CASSPPSQRLNEQFF
.	TRBV19	.	TRBJ1-1	TGTGCCAGTAGTATGTCGTTTGGGGGGTTCATGAACACTGAAGCTTTCTTT	CASSMSFGGFMNTEAFF
few	TRBV7-9	.	TRBJ2-7	TGTGCCAGCAGCTTATGGCAGGGTGCCTACGAGCAGTACTTC	CASSLWQGAYEQYF
.	TRBV5-1	.	TRBJ1-1	TGCGCCAGCAGCTTTCAAGTAGATAGCGGCACGGAAGCTTTCTTT	CASSFQVDSGTEAFF
.	TRBV10-3	.	TRBJ1-2	TGTGCCATCAGTGCAACAGGATCTGTCTATGGCTACACCTTC	CAISATGSVYGYTF
few	TRBV5-5	TRBD2	TRBJ2-2	TGTGCCAGCAGCTTGGCCTGGCTAGCGGGGAACACCGGGGAGCTGTTTTTT	CASSLAWLAGNTGELFF
.	TRBV5-1	.	TRBJ1-1	TGCGCCAGCAGCCCGGTAGACACCAGGGGCAACACTGAAGCTTTCTTT	CASSPVDTRGNTEAFF
.	TRBV7-2	.	TRBJ1-2	TGTGCCAGCAGCTTAGTTTTGTCGGAGTATGGCTACACCTTC	CASSLVLSEYGYTF
.	TRBV6-5	.	TRBJ2-7	TGTGCCAGCAGTTACCGACAGAGCTACGAGCAGTACTTC	CASSYRQSYEQYF
few	TRBV6-5	.	TRBJ2-3	TGTGCCAGCAGATTTGGGGGGACTAGCACAGATACGCAGTATTTT	CASRFGGTSTDTQYF
medium-sized	TRBV29-1	TRBD1	TRBJ2-3	TGCAGCGTGGGGGACAGGTTCAGCACAGATACGCAGTATTTT	CSVGDRFSTDTQYF
.	TRBV6-6	TRBD2	TRBJ2-1	TGTGCCAGCAGGGAGTGGGGGGGTAACAATGAGCAGTTCTTC	CASREWGGNNEQFF
.	TRBV14	.	TRBJ1-2	TGTGCCAGCAGCCAATTACTCTTCGGGGGGGAGAGGGATGGCTACACCTTC	CASSQLLFGGERDGYTF
.	TRBV5-4	.	TRBJ1-1	TGTGCCAGCAGCTTGGCCCCCGACCCGGGGAACACTGAAGCTTTCTTT	CASSLAPDPGNTEAFF
.	TRBV27	TRBD2	TRBJ2-1	TGTGCCAGCAGGCTGGGGACTAGCGGCCTGTGGAATGAGCAGTTCTTC	CASRLGTSGLWNEQFF
medium-sized	TRBV4-2	TRBD1	TRBJ2-7	TGTGCCAGCAGCCAAGATTGGGGGACAGGGGCGTCGTACGAGCAGTACTTC	CASSQDWGTGASYEQYF
few	TRBV6-6	TRBD1	TRBJ2-1	TGTGCCAGCACCCAGGGGGCCTACAATGAGCAGTTCTTC	CASTQGAYNEQFF
.	TRBV6-1	TRBD1	TRBJ1-1	TGTGCCAGCAGGGGGACAGGAAAGTTTGCTGAAGCTTTCTTT	CASRGTGKFAEAFF
.	TRBV6-6	TRBD1	TRBJ2-7	TGTGCCAGCAGCTCAGGACAGGGGACGGGCGAGCAGTACTTC	CASSSGQGTGEQYF
.	TRBV5-6	.	TRBJ1-4	TGTGCCAGCAGCCCGAGGGTGGGTAATGAAAAACTGTTTTTT	CASSPRVGNEKLFF
.	TRBV18	TRBD1	TRBJ1-1	TGTGCCAGCTCACCACTCGCAGGGGGGACTGAAGCTTTCTTT	CASSPLAGGTEAFF
few	TRBV5-1	TRBD1	TRBJ2-1	TGCGCCAGCAGCTCGGGGACAGGTGGCGATGAGCAGTTCTTC	CASSSGTGGDEQFF
few	TRBV7-3	TRBD1	TRBJ2-1	TGTGCCAGCAGCATAACAGGGGGTGGACACAATGAGCAGTTCTTC	CASSITGGGHNEQFF
medium-sized	TRBV6-5	.	TRBJ1-5	TGTGCCAGCAGTCCCACAGGGCACAATCAGCCCCAGCATTTT	CASSPTGHNQPQHF
.	TRBV7-3	.	TRBJ2-1	TGTGCCAGCAGCCTACTACTTGGAGGTGAGCAGTTCTTC	CASSLLLGGEQFF